The sequence of this T cell receptor (beta chain) was determined in a study of sequential checkpoint blockade in melanoma. As to treatment: randomized to nivolumab then ipilimumab (arm A) or the reverse (arm B). Germline V CDR1 and CDR2: MDHEN, SYDVKM. This CDR3 contains 13 residues. V was shortened by 6 bases and J by 5 bases, with 13 bases between the two germline ends. TCRdb keeps only in-frame clones here, not all; method: immunoSEQ multiplex PCR. The sample lists approximately 6,000 clones; roughly 25% were seen once. The V gene is TRBV28, the J gene TRBJ2-5, with D unclear. The sample was tumor tissue (inferred from file names), taken from a patient given nivolumab and ipilimumab in sequence. The TCR was taken from a human donor with melanoma. The CDR3 DNA sequence: TGTGCCAGCAGCCTAGGGTCCGGGGAGACCCAGTACTTC. This sequence encodes CASSLGSGETQYF.